The clone carrying this TCR beta chain has only a few counts. The data derive from a study of patients and donors after allogeneic stem cell transplantation. TCRdb fed the RT-PCR reads into MiXCR, producing one record per CDR3 protein. Of approximately 60,000 distinct CDR3 sequences listed, about 14% are singletons. Source material: blood, either unsorted or a sorted T cell fraction (not recorded which). This TCR was recovered from a human donor who was either an allogeneic HSCT recipient or a stem cell or donor lymphocyte infusion donor (not recorded which). It is not recorded whose cells these are; they may come from a transplant donor.

For the CDR3, the DNA is TGCGCCAGCTCCCGGGGAATTCTGGGCCGGGGAGCCACTAGCACAGATACGCAGTATTTT. Translating it yields CASSRGILGRGATSTDTQYF. The genes are TRBV5-1 and TRBJ2-3; a weak D match, TRBD2 (5 bases). Germline V CDR1 and CDR2: SGHRS, YFSETQ. Deletions cut 7 bases from V and 0 bases from J, with 30 bases between. The CDR3 loop spans 20 amino acids.